This TCR beta chain is from a study of control samples from healthy donors and cancer patients. This CDR3 spans 15 amino acids. Germline values: CDR1 SGHVS, CDR2 FNYEAQ. After removal of 4 bases from V and 3 bases from J, the junction contained 5 bases not matched to a gene. The protocol was immunoSEQ multiplex PCR, while the TCRdb copy is restricted to in-frame clones and leaves out a portion. The sample lists about 140,000 clones, about nine tenths seen once, with over 4% in the top ten. This rearrangement joins TRBV7-6 to TRBJ2-7, with 11 bases fitting TRBD2. Sequenced material: blood. The receptor comes from a young man in good health. CDR3 sequence (DNA): TGTGCCAGCAGCTCCGATAGCGGGAGGGTCTACGAGCAGTACTTC. Translating it yields CASSSDSGRVYEQYF.